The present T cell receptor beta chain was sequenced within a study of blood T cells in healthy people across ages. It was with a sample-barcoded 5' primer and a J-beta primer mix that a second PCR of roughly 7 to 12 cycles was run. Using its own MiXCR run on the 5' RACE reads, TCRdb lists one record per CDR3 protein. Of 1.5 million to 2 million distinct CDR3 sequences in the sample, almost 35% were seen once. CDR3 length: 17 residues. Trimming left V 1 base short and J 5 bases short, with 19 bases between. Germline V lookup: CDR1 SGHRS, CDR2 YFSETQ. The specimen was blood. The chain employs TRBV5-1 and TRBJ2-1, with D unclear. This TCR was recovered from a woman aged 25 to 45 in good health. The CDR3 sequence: CASSLFAWPAPNNEQFF. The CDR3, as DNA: TGCGCCAGCAGCTTGTTTGCTTGGCCAGCGCCCAACAATGAGCAGTTCTTC.